The clone carrying this TCR beta chain was counted between two and nine times. This sample was taken from a study of follicular helper T cells after annual influenza vaccination. Time point reported: 2014-2015 season, pre-vaccination. Between about 35 and 110 mL of blood was drawn per time point. This CDR3 has 12 amino acids. The germline gives CDR1 MNHNY, CDR2 SVGAGI (reference sequence). Trimming stripped 5 bases from V and 2 bases from J, with 4 bases between. Sequencing was performed with immunoSEQ multiplex PCR; in TCRdb, only in-frame clones are kept and a portion is missing. The sample contains fewer than 30,000 clones, about 82% of which appear only once.

The genes are TRBV6-6 and TRBJ1-5; the D is unclear. The receptor was isolated from an adult who received the influenza vaccine. Sequencing was performed on CXCR5+ CD38- circulating T follicular helper cells from blood, taken on the day of influenza vaccination. Subset specified: circulating Tfh, non-naive CD4+CXCR5+PD-1+ (ICOS+CD38+ or ICOS-CD38-). For the CDR3, the DNA is TGTGCCAGCAGTACGGGCAATCAGCCCCAGCATTTT. It translates to CASSTGNQPQHF.